This T cell receptor (beta chain) was retrieved from a study of shared clonotypes between healthy human individuals. Clones were read by immunoSEQ multiplex PCR, and TCRdb kept only the in-frame ones, dropping some. The repertoire includes more than 2 million clones, more than 90% of them detected once, and around 0.13% sits in the top ten. With respect to this clone: The antigen remains unidentified.

Study findings and constraints: Unshared clonotypes carried lower generation probabilities than those common to all four donors. What naive subsets generally showed was a larger estimated richness than memory subsets showed.

The TCR was taken from a man younger than 35 in good health. Sequences were obtained from naive CD4+ T cells sorted from blood. Regarding subset: CD45RA+ positively selected.

The chain's CDR3 is CASSRGGQGNNEQFF. Written as DNA, the CDR3 is TGCGCCAGCAGCCGTGGGGGACAGGGGAATAATGAGCAGTTCTTC. The chain employs TRBV5-1 and TRBJ2-1; TRBD1 matches at 10 bases. There are 15 residues in the CDR3. The J segment lost 7 bases and the V segment lost 4 bases, leaving 8 bases of the junction unmatched. CDR1 and CDR2 from the germline V gene are SGHRS and YFSETQ.